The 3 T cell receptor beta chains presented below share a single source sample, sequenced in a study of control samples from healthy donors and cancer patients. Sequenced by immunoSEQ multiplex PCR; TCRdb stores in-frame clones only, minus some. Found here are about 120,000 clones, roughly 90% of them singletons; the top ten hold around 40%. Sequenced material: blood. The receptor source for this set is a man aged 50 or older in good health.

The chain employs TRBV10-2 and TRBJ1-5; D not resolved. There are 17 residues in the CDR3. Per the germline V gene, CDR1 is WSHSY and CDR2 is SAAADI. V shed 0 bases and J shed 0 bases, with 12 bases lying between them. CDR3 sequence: CASSESRSVDSNQPQHF. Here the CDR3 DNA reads TGCGCCAGCAGTGAGTCTAGGTCGGTGGATAGCAATCAGCCCCAGCATTTT.

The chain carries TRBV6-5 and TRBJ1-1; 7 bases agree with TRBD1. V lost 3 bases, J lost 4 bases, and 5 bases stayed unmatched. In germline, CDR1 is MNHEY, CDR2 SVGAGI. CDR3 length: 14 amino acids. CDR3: CASSYHRDSTEAFF. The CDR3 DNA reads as TGTGCCAGCAGTTATCATAGGGACAGCACTGAAGCTTTCTTT.

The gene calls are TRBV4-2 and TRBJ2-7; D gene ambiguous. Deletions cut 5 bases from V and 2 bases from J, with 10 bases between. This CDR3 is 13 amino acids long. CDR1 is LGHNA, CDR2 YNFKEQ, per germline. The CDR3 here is CASSDQVTYEQYF. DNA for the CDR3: TGTGCCAGCAGCGACCAGGTAACCTACGAGCAGTACTTC.